This T cell receptor beta chain emerged from a study of beta chain features in type 1 diabetes. Turning to the study itself: There was similarity between patients and healthy donors in age, gender and cell yields. Sorted cells, 107,917,701 in number, were examined across all samples.

CDR3 length equals 16 residues. Germline V gene data show CDR1 as SGHAT and CDR2 as FQNNGV. The junction had 7 bases not matched to a gene; V was cut back by 3 bases and J by 6 bases. Worth noting for this clone: The antigen is undetermined.

Of the isolated RNA, all was reverse transcribed, and so the sequenced material was expressed TCRB transcripts. TCRdb's copy holds only in-frame clones and misses some; the assay was immunoSEQ multiplex PCR. Among around 690,000 clones listed, 12% were seen once. Whole-study findings and limits: Shorter TCRB CDR3s, moderately but significantly so, marked every one of the four CD4+ subsets in Type 1 diabetes patients. PCR might favor shorter templates, equally in patients and controls.

The sequenced sample consisted of naive CD4+ T cells from blood. This TCR came from a man aged 25-45 years with type 1 diabetes. This chain links TRBV11-2 with TRBJ2-3, with 12 bases fitting TRBD2. CDR3 coding DNA: TGTGCCAGCAGCTTGCTAGCGGGGGGGCCAGAGGATACGCAGTATTTT. Protein sequence: CASSLLAGGPEDTQYF.